The 2 T cell receptor beta chains in this list originate from one sample, sequenced in a study of cytomegalovirus exposure and HLA in healthy donors. This PCR relied on a set of 60 Vbeta primers and 13 Jbeta primers. The assay was immunoSEQ multiplex PCR, and TCRdb's table has in-frame clones only and misses some. The sample includes fewer than 250,000 clones, about 90% seen only once; the top ten take about 1%. Input material: PBMCs. The receptor source for this set is a boy aged 2 to 10 in good health and CMV-seronegative.

This rearrangement joins TRBV5-1 to TRBJ2-7; 10 nucleotides match TRBD2. CDR3 length: 16 amino acids. From germline, CDR1 is SGHRS and CDR2 YFSETQ. Losses at the gene ends were 0 bases for V and 5 bases for J; bases not matched to a gene: 8. The CDR3 protein is CASSLEPSSGSHEQYF. In DNA, the CDR3 is TGCGCCAGCAGCTTGGAGCCGTCTAGCGGGAGCCACGAGCAGTACTTC.

The chain joins TRBV7-9 to TRBJ1-6; D might be TRBD1 (6 bases). Germline CDR1 reads SEHNR; CDR2 reads FQNEAQ (reference sequence). The V end was cut by 5 bases, the J end by 2 bases, with 10 bases between. The CDR3 covers 15 residues. The CDR3 DNA follows: TGTGCCAGCAGCCCCCGACAGGCCTATAATTCACCCCTCCACTTT. This translates into CASSPRQAYNSPLHF.